This T cell receptor beta chain was obtained from a study of PD-1 blockade in classical Hodgkin lymphoma. Study-wide context: On a schedule of every 2 weeks, patients received nivolumab 3 mg/kg intravenously.

As regards this clone: Its antigen is currently unknown.

V shed 3 bases, J shed 4 bases, and the junction held 16 bases outside the gene matches. Germline CDR1 and CDR2: KGHSH and LQKENI. This CDR3 contains 18 residues. Every one of the patients relapsed after autologous stem cell transplantation (brentuximab vedotin exposure was variable). Study-level points and caveats: Differences between repertoires have undefined causes, possibly disease activity or prior therapy. The CD4+ diversity rise by C4D1 was clearest in complete responders. It was reported that newly diagnosed patients had less baseline TCR diversity than healthy donors.

Data came from immunoSEQ multiplex PCR; TCRdb stores just in-frame clones and leaves some out. The repertoire holds 30,000 to 40,000 clones, with about four fifths as singletons. The input for sequencing was peripheral blood mononuclear cells (PBMCs), taken at baseline. The V gene is TRBV18, the J gene TRBJ2-7; 9 bases fit TRBD1. The receptor was derived from a human donor with classical Hodgkin lymphoma. The CDR3 region has the DNA TGTGCCAGCTCACCGGAACGGGGACAGGGCAAAGGAACATACGAGCAGTACTTC. Its protein is CASSPERGQGKGTYEQYF.